This entry lists 21 T cell receptor beta chains sequenced from one sample in a study of technical replicates of blood from a handful of donors. The data were produced by immunoSEQ multiplex PCR, yet TCRdb's version contains in-frame clones alone and is incomplete. The data hold tens of thousands of clones, with about 95% observed a single time. Source material: T cells isolated from PBMCs. The receptors were gathered from a human donor in good health.

The rearrangement joins TRBV28 to TRBJ1-2; TRBD1 agrees at 8 bases. Germline trimming cut 6 bases from V and 0 bases from J; bases unmatched to any gene: 9. The length of the CDR3 is 16 residues. Germline-derived CDR1 and CDR2 are MDHEN and SYDVKM. The CDR3 sequence is CASSWTGSSANYGYTF. The DNA for the CDR3 is TGTGCCAGCAGCTGGACAGGGAGTTCAGCTAACTATGGCTACACCTTC.

The chain recombines TRBV28 with TRBJ1-5, with TRBD1 identical over 8 bases. V gave up 0 bases and J gave up 7 bases; unmatched junction bases: 2. This CDR3 is built from 14 residues. From germline, CDR1 is MDHEN and CDR2 SYDVKM. As DNA, the CDR3 is TGTGCCAGCAGTTTATGGACAGGGGCCCAGCCCCAGCATTTT. It translates to CASSLWTGAQPQHF. The variable domain in full, with the rest retrieved from reference TRBV28 and TRBJ1-5, is DVKVTQSSRYLVKRTGEKVFLECVQDMDHENMFWYRQDPGLGLRLIYFSYDVKMKEKGDIPEGYSVSREKKERFSLILESASTNQTSMYLCASSLWTGAQPQHFGDGTRLSIL.

The chain carries TRBV9 and TRBJ2-1; possibly TRBD1 for D (6 bases). The CDR3 spans 15 residues. CDR1 and CDR2 from the germline V gene are SGDLS and YYNGEE. With 0 bases removed from V and 4 bases from J, the gap between germline ends came to 11 bases. The CDR3 DNA reads as TGTGCCAGCAGCGTAGGGGACACCCGGTACAATGAGCAGTTCTTC. It yields the protein CASSVGDTRYNEQFF.

V gene TRBV5-1 combines with J gene TRBJ1-1; no firm D call. Germline-derived CDR1 and CDR2 are SGHRS and YFSETQ. The CDR3 is made up of 14 amino acids. The V end was cut by 2 bases, the J end by 0 bases, with 8 bases between. CDR3 residues: CASSFRTLNTEAFF. The CDR3 DNA sequence: TGCGCCAGCAGCTTTAGAACGTTGAACACTGAAGCTTTCTTT.

This clone was picked up one time. The chain uses TRBV2 and TRBJ2-7; TRBD1 aligns across 7 bases. The germline gives CDR1 SNHLY, CDR2 FYNNEI. The CDR3 is 14 amino acids. V trimming: 10 bases; J trimming: 0 bases; junction bases outside the gene matches: 9. CDR3 amino acids: CATLRRDSSYEQYF. In nucleotides, the CDR3 is TGTGCCACCTTACGCCGGGACAGCTCCTACGAGCAGTACTTC.

V and J are TRBV9 and TRBJ1-2; TRBD1 matches 9 bases. The CDR3 is 16 residues long. Losses at the gene ends were 7 bases for V and 7 bases for J; bases not matched to a gene: 17. Germline V gene sequence: CDR1 SGDLS, CDR2 YYNGEE. The CDR3 spells CASSETPGQGKSGYTF. The CDR3 DNA is TGTGCCAGCTCAGAGACCCCGGGACAGGGTAAGAGTGGCTACACCTTC. The whole variable domain, filled in from reference TRBV9 and TRBJ1-2, reads DSGVTQTPKHLITATGQRVTLRCSPRSGDLSVYWYQQSLDQGLQFLIQYYNGEERAKGNILERFSAQQFPDLHSELNLSSLELGDSALYFCASSETPGQGKSGYTFGSGTRLTVV.

The chain combines TRBV28 with TRBJ1-4, with 8 bases fitting TRBD1. V was pared by 1 base and J by 0 bases, with 16 bases of the junction left unmatched. Germline values: CDR1 MDHEN, CDR2 SYDVKM. This CDR3 has 21 residues. Here the CDR3 DNA reads TGTGCCAGCAGTTTATTTTCCCTTGACAGGGGTCCCTTTGCAACTAATGAAAAACTGTTTTTT. This gives the protein CASSLFSLDRGPFATNEKLFF.

The V call is TRBV6-5, the J call TRBJ1-1; TRBD1 is a possible D gene (6 bases). The CDR3 loop spans 14 amino acids. Germline V gene data show CDR1 as MNHEY and CDR2 as SVGAGI. Trimming pared 4 bases from V and 3 bases from J, leaving 12 bases between. The CDR3 region has the DNA TGTGCCAGCAGTTGGACAGTAGGATACACTGAAGCTTTCTTT. Its translation: CASSWTVGYTEAFF.

This clone was seen a single time. The CDR3 sequence is CASSSAPGLAGKEQYF. The CDR3 coding sequence is TGTGCCAGCAGTTCCGCACCGGGACTAGCGGGTAAGGAGCAGTACTTC. This chain joins TRBV6-5 and TRBJ2-7; TRBD2 matches 12 bases. CDR3 length: 16 residues. V was clipped by 4 bases and J by 7 bases; unmatched bases: 11. Germline V gene lookup returns CDR1 MNHEY and CDR2 SVGAGI.

This clone was seen a single time. The chain employs TRBV7-6 and TRBJ2-3, with D possibly matching TRBD2 (5 bases). The germline V and J ends were trimmed by 5 bases and 2 bases, with 11 bases remaining between them. The CDR3 has 14 residues. From germline, CDR1 is SGHVS and CDR2 FNYEAQ. CDR3 region: CASSPSGITDTQYF. As DNA, the CDR3 is TGTGCCAGCAGCCCATCGGGAATCACAGATACGCAGTATTTT.

As concerns this clone: Other DNA variants within this sample encode the same CDR3. The chain combines TRBV5-1 with TRBJ2-7, with D tentatively TRBD2 (7 bases). The CDR3 has 12 amino acids. V was trimmed by 4 bases and J by 7 bases, leaving 12 bases between them. The germline CDR1 and CDR2 sequences are SGHRS and YFSETQ. The CDR3 nucleotides are TGCGCCAGCAGCCTCGAGGGGGGGGAGCAGTACTTC. It is translated as CASSLEGGEQYF.

This sequence joins TRBV4-1 and TRBJ1-4; D possibly corresponds to TRBD1 (5 bases). CDR1 is MGHRA and CDR2 is YSYEKL in the germline V gene. Trimming pared 3 bases from V and 7 bases from J, leaving 9 bases between. CDR3 length equals 13 residues. This chain's CDR3 is CASSHVDSEKLFF. In DNA, the CDR3 is TGCGCCAGCAGCCACGTAGACAGTGAAAAACTGTTTTTT.

In its sample, this clone was seen once. This chain joins TRBV11-2 and TRBJ2-7; D call uncertain. The CDR3 covers 14 residues. V was trimmed by 10 bases and J by 2 bases, leaving 18 bases between them. The germline CDR1 and CDR2 sequences are SGHAT and FQNNGV. CDR3 in DNA: TGTGCCACCCACACCTCTCTGACTCCCTACGAGCAGTACTTC. It yields the protein CATHTSLTPYEQYF. Supplemented by reference TRBV11-2 and TRBJ2-7, the full variable domain reads EAGVAQSPRYKIIEKRQSVAFWCNPISGHATLYWYQQILGQGPKLLIQFQNNGVVDDSQLPKDRFSAERLKGVDSTLKIQPAKLEDSAVYLCATHTSLTPYEQYFGPGTRLTVT.

The chain recombines TRBV5-6 with TRBJ1-2, with 12 bases lining up with TRBD1. Germline CDR1 and CDR2: SGHDT and YYEEEE. The J segment lost 5 bases and the V segment lost 5 bases, leaving 16 bases of the junction unmatched. CDR3 size: 18 residues. As DNA, the CDR3 is TGTGCCAGCAGTCAGGTCGTCGGGACAGGGGGCGTTGTTTATGGCTACACCTTC. This translates into CASSQVVGTGGVVYGYTF.

Note on this clone: A read error may account for a junction end that differs from germline. As DNA, the CDR3 is TGTGCTAGCAGCCTTCACAGCGGAGGGCCGTCCAATGAGCAGTTCTTC. Translation gives CASSLHSGGPSNEQFF. V and J are TRBV7-7 and TRBJ2-1; D possibly corresponds to TRBD2 (6 bases). Germline lookup yields CDR1 SSHAT and CDR2 FNYEAQ (reference sequence). The CDR3 totals 16 residues.

A single count supports this clone. The rearrangement uses TRBV6-5 and TRBJ2-1; maybe TRBD2 (5 bases). Germline V gives CDR1 MNHEY, CDR2 SVGAGI. The CDR3 consists of 13 residues. V lost 0 bases to trimming and J lost 6 bases, with 6 bases between them. The CDR3 loop is CASSYSGSNEQFF. DNA of the CDR3: TGTGCCAGCAGTTACTCTGGGAGCAATGAGCAGTTCTTC.

The chain recombines TRBV30 with TRBJ1-1; D perhaps matches TRBD1 (6 bases). From germline, CDR1 is GTSNPN and CDR2 SVGIG (reference sequence). The germline V and J ends were trimmed by 1 base and 7 bases, with 7 bases remaining between them. The CDR3 totals 11 residues. CDR3 bases: TGTGCCTGGAGTGGACAGGTTGAAGCTTTCTTT. It encodes CAWSGQVEAFF.

In its sample, this clone was seen once. This sequence joins TRBV11-2 and TRBJ2-5; D is possibly TRBD1 (6 bases). The CDR3 covers 16 residues. V was trimmed by 4 bases and J by 2 bases, leaving 17 bases between them. Germline loops: CDR1 SGHAT, CDR2 FQNNGV. DNA for the CDR3: TGTGCCAGCAGCTCCCGGCGACAGGTACTACAAGAGACCCAGTACTTC. Amino acids: CASSSRRQVLQETQYF.

The rearrangement uses TRBV27 and TRBJ1-5; 7 nucleotides agree with TRBD1. CDR3 size: 15 residues. From germline, CDR1 is MNHEY and CDR2 SMNVEV (reference sequence). V was clipped by 4 bases and J by 4 bases; unmatched bases: 7. CDR3 nucleotides: TGTGCCAGCAGTTCGTCCGGGACAGCTAATCAGCCCCAGCATTTT. Its protein is CASSSSGTANQPQHF.

The gene calls are TRBV28 and TRBJ1-2, with 10 positions matching TRBD1. The CDR3 totals 14 residues. Germline V gene lookup returns CDR1 MDHEN and CDR2 SYDVKM. The trim removed 3 bases at V and 8 bases at J, leaving 6 bases unmatched. As DNA, the CDR3 is TGTGCCAGCAGTTTTACGGACAGGGGGTCGGGCTACACCTTC. Protein sequence: CASSFTDRGSGYTF.

This sequence joins TRBV7-2 and TRBJ1-2; tentatively, D is TRBD1 (6 bases). In germline, CDR1 is SGHTA, CDR2 FQGNSA. The CDR3 has 12 residues. V lost 4 bases and J lost 4, with 7 bases in between. Here the CDR3 reads CASSWGLYGYTF. The DNA of the CDR3 is TGTGCCAGCAGCTGGGGGCTCTATGGCTACACCTTC.